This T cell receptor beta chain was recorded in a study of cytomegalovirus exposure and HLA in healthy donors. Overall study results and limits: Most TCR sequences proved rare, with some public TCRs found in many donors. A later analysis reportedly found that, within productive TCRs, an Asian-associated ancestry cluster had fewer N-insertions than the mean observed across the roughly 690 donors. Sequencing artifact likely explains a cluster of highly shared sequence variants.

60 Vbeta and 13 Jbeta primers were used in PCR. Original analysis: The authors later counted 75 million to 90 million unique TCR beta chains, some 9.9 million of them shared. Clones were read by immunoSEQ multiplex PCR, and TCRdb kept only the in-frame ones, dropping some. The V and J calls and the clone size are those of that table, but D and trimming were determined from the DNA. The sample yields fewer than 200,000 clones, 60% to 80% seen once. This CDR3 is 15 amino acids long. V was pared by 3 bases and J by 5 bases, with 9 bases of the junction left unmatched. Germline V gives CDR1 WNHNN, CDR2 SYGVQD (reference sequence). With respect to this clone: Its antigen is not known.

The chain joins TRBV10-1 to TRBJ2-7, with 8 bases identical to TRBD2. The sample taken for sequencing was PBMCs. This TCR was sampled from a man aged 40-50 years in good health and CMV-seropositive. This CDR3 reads CASSDERAGADEQYF. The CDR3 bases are TGCGCCAGCAGTGATGAGCGAGCGGGAGCAGACGAGCAGTACTTC.